The present entry profiles one T cell receptor (beta chain) with its context. Its antigen remains unknown. CDR1 is SQVTM, CDR2 ANQGSEA, per germline. The CDR3 runs to 13 residues. The junction had 6 bases not matched to a gene; V was cut back by 6 bases and J by 10 bases. This sample stems from a study of OX40 agonist ivuxolimab in advanced cancers. Study at large: At doses from 0.01 to 10 mg/kg, patients were given intravenous ivuxolimab every 2 weeks. Notes on the study in general: Partial responders at 0.1-3.0 mg/kg showed near-lowest clonal expansion.

Libraries were prepared by immunoSEQ multiplex PCR; TCRdb keeps only in-frame clonotypes and omits some of them. The sample holds fewer than 200,000 clones, 90% to 95% seen once. Material: CD4+ or CD8+ T cells sorted from blood, obtained in a trial of the OX40 agonist ivuxolimab. The origin of this receptor is an adult with an advanced solid tumor such as melanoma, head and neck, liver or kidney cancer. The chain is built from TRBV29-1 and TRBJ2-1; 13 bases fit TRBD2. Here the CDR3 reads CSVRTSGSREQFF. CDR3 DNA sequence: TGCAGCGTCCGGACTAGCGGGAGCAGGGAGCAGTTCTTC.